This TCR beta chain derives from a study of cytotoxic CD8 clonotypes in ibrutinib-treated CLL. On the study more broadly: Treatment had run for a median about 12 months, range 6 to 36, when response samples were taken.

Germline CDR1 reads KGHSH; CDR2 reads LQKENI. V was cut by 6 bases and J by 6 bases, with 20 bases left in between. The CDR3 is 16 amino acids. This clone was observed a few times. TCRdb's table, derived via immunoSEQ multiplex PCR, lists solely in-frame clones and lacks some. The repertoire holds approximately 340,000 clones, with about 64% as singletons. The sequence was obtained from a human donor with chronic lymphocytic leukemia. This chain links TRBV18 with TRBJ2-2; D gene ambiguous. The sample was PBMCs, taken after 36 months of ibrutinib treatment. The DNA for the CDR3 is TGTGCCAGCTCCCCGACTCTGACGGCAGGCGCCGGGGAGCTGTTTTTT. As protein: CASSPTLTAGAGELFF. Combining the CDR3 with reference TRBV18 and TRBJ2-2 gives the whole variable domain NAGVMQNPRHLVRRRGQEARLRCSPMKGHSHVYWYRQLPEEGLKFMVYLQKENIIDESGMPKERFSAEFPKEGPSILRIQQVVRGDSAAYFCASSPTLTAGAGELFFGEGSRLTVL.